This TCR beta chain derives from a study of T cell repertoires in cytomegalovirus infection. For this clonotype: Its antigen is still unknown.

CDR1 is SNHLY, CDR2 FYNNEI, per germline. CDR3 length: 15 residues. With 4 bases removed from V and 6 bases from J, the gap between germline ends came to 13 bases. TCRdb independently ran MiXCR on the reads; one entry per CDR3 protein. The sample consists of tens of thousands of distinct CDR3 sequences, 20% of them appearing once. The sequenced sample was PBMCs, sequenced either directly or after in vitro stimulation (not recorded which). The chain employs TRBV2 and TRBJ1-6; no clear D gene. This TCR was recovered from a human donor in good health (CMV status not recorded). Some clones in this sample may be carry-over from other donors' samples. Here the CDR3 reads CASSGPQESNSPLHF. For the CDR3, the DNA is TGTGCCAGCAGTGGACCCCAGGAAAGTAATTCACCCCTCCACTTT.